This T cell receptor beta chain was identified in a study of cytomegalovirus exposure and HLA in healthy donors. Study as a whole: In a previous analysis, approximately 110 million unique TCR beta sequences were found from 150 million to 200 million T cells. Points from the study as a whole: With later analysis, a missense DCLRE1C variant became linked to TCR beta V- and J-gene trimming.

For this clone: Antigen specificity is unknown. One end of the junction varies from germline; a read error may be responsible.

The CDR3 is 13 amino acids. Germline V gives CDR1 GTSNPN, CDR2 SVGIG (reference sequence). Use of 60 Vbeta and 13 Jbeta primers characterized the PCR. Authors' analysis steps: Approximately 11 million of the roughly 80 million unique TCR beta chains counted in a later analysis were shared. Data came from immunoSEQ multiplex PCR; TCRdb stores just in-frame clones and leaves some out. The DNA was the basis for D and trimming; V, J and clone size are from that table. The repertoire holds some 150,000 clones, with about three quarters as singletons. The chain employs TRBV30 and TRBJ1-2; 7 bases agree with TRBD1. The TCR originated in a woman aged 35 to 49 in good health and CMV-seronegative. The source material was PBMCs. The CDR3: CAWSVGTAIESSF. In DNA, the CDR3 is TGTGCCTGGAGTGTAGGGACAGCAATAGAGTCCTCTTTC.